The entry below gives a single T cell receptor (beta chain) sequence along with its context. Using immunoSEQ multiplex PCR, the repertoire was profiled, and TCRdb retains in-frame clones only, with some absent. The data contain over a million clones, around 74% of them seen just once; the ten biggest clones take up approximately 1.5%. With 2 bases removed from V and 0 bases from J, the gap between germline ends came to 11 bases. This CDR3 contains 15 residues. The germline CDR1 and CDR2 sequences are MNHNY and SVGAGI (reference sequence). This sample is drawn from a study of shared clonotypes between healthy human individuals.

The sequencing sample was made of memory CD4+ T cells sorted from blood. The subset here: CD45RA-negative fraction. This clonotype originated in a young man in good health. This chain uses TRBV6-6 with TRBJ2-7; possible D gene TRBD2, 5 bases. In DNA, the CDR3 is TGTGCCAGCAGTTACGCTAGCCACAGCTCCTACGAGCAGTACTTC. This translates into CASSYASHSSYEQYF.